This TCR beta chain stems from a study of blood T cell repertoires in COVID-19. Across the study: Italy, Spain and the United States were the sources of the convalescent and acute COVID-19 samples. Sample material is recorded as cDNA or gDNA derived from T cells, B-cell-depleted T cells, or PBMCs.

The CDR3 contains 17 residues. CDR1 is SGHAT and CDR2 is FQNNGV in the germline V gene. V was clipped by 0 bases and J by 8 bases; unmatched bases: 8. This clone was picked up one time. Original analysis: Reference gene primers were amplified, and this amplification served to estimate nucleated cell counts. Sequencing was performed with immunoSEQ multiplex PCR; in TCRdb, only in-frame clones are kept and a portion is missing. V, J and clone size derive from that table, while D and trimming were established from the DNA sequence. Of a few hundred thousand clones in the sample, around 89% were seen once.

The chain employs TRBV11-2 and TRBJ1-6; 9 nucleotides match TRBD1. Sequenced input: peripheral blood. The TCR comes from an older woman with acute or convalescent COVID-19. CDR3 sequence: CASSLDLPRDRDSPLHF. The CDR3, as DNA: TGTGCCAGCAGCTTAGATCTTCCGCGGGACAGGGATTCACCCCTCCACTTT.